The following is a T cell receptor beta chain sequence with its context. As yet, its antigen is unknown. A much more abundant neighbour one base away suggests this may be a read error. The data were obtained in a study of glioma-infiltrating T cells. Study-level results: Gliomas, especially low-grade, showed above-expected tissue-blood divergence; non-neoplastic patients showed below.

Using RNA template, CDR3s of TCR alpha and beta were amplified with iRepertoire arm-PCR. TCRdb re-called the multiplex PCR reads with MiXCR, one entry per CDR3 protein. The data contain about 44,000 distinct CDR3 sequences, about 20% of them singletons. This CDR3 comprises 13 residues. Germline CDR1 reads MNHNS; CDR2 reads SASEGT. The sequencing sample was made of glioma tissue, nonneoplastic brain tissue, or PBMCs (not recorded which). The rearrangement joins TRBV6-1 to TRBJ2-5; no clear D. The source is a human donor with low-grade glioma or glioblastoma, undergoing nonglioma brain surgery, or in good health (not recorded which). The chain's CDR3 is CSSSLGWQGTQYF. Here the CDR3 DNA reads TGTTCCAGCAGTCTGGGGTGGCAAGGGACCCAGTACTTC.